These T cell receptor beta chains were read from a single sample in a study of cytomegalovirus exposure and HLA in healthy donors. Sequencing used immunoSEQ multiplex PCR; TCRdb keeps in-frame clones, though not all of them. The profile shows roughly 190,000 clones, about four fifths of them singletons. The sample was PBMCs. These receptors were taken from a woman aged 45 to 65 in good health and CMV-seronegative. CDR3s include the opening cysteine and the closing phenylalanine or tryptophan. Fields, in order: D gene, J gene, clone size, V gene, CDR3 DNA, CDR3 protein. A D gene is named only where the DNA matches it firmly. The listing skips clone size in some rows; elsewhere it reads once, few, many or a size class.

TRBD1 TRBJ1-2 - TRBV10-3 TGTGCCATCAGTGGAAGGGACAGTTCGAACTATGGCTACACCTTC CAISGRDSSNYGYTF
TRBD2 TRBJ2-1 - TRBV6-5 TGTGCCAGCAGTTACTCCCTAGCGGGCCGGAATGAGCAGTTCTTC CASSYSLAGRNEQFF
- TRBJ1-1 - TRBV6-4 TGTGCCAGCAGTGACTCTGAAGGGGGAAGCACTGAAGCTTTCTTT CASSDSEGGSTEAFF
TRBD2 TRBJ2-7 - TRBV29-1 TGCAGCGTTGAAGACGGGGGGGTAGGCTACGAGCAGTACTTC CSVEDGGVGYEQYF
TRBD1 TRBJ2-1 - TRBV19 TGTGCCAGTAGTACCGGGACAGGGGGCGTTGAGCAGTTCTTC CASSTGTGGVEQFF
- TRBJ1-2 - TRBV7-3 TGTGCCAGCAGCTTGGGGAGTACTAACTATGGCTACACCTTC CASSLGSTNYGYTF
- TRBJ1-2 - TRBV4-1 TGCGCCAGCAGCCAAGTAGTGACAGAGACCTATGGCTACACCTTC CASSQVVTETYGYTF
TRBD2 TRBJ2-1 - TRBV30 TGTGCCTGGAGGGCGGGAGATAGATACAATGAGCAGTTCTTC CAWRAGDRYNEQFF
- TRBJ1-2 - TRBV28 TGTGCCAGCAGTTTCCTTATCCAGGTCTATGGCTACACCTTC CASSFLIQVYGYTF
- TRBJ2-6 - TRBV5-4 TGTGCCAGCAGTTTCGGGATCGACTCTGGGGCCAACGTCCTGACTTTC CASSFGIDSGANVLTF
TRBD1 TRBJ1-1 - TRBV5-1 TGCGCCAGCAGCCAGACAGGGGCTGGGACTGAAGCTTTCTTT CASSQTGAGTEAFF
- TRBJ2-1 - TRBV5-5 TGTGCCAGCAGCTTGGTTGGGGGGGCTGCCTACAATGAGCAGTTCTTC CASSLVGGAAYNEQFF
- TRBJ1-3 - TRBV2 TGTGCCAGCAGTGATCCAAGGGAGGGATACACCATATATTTT CASSDPREGYTIYF
TRBD2 TRBJ2-5 - TRBV7-2 TGTGCCAGCGGACTAGCGGGATCGCCAGGGACCCAGTACTTC CASGLAGSPGTQYF
- TRBJ2-5 - TRBV19 TGTGCCAGTAGTATAAGCGGTCAAGAGACCCAGTACTTC CASSISGQETQYF
TRBD1 TRBJ2-3 - TRBV27 TGTGCCAGCAGTCTGGACAGGGGGAAAGATACGCAGTATTTT CASSLDRGKDTQYF
TRBD2 TRBJ2-5 once TRBV4-1 TGCGCCAGCCCCACCCCTAGCGGGGGGGCGTACCAAGAGACCCAGTACTTC CASPTPSGGAYQETQYF
TRBD1 TRBJ2-7 - TRBV2 TGTGCCAGCACAGGGGGCCTAAGCTACGAGCAGTACTTC CASTGGLSYEQYF
TRBD1 TRBJ1-6 - TRBV6-6 TGTGCCAGCAGTACTCGGACAGGGGACAATTCACCCCTCCACTTT CASSTRTGDNSPLHF
- TRBJ2-7 once TRBV7-2 TGTGCCAGCAGCAAGCCCCTAGATTTATCCTACGAGCAGTACTTC CASSKPLDLSYEQYF
- TRBJ2-2 - TRBV9 TGTGCCAGCAGCGTAAAGGGGGCCGGGGAGCTGTTTTTT CASSVKGAGELFF
- TRBJ2-2 - TRBV19 TGTGCCAGTAGGGAGCGGTCCACCGGGGAGCTGTTTTTT CASRERSTGELFF
- TRBJ1-5 - TRBV6-1 TGTGCCAGCAGTCCCAGACAGTTTGGTCAGCCCCAGCATTTT CASSPRQFGQPQHF
TRBD1 TRBJ2-3 - TRBV6-1 TGTGCCAGCAAATCGGGACAGGCCACAGATACGCAGTATTTT CASKSGQATDTQYF